The rows below give T cell receptor beta chains drawn from one sample of a study of T cell repertoires in ileal Crohn's disease. TCRdb's copy holds only in-frame clones and misses some; the assay was immunoSEQ multiplex PCR. This repertoire shows 15,000 to 20,000 clones, more than 65% found once; its top ten account for roughly 4%. Material: ileal tissue. The receptors originated from an adult with Crohn's disease. The CDR3 runs from the conserved cysteine through the conserved F or W. The D gene is left open where the match is weak. Where a row states a size, it is once, few, many or the class of an expanded clone; other rows omit it.

V gene,clone size,D gene,J gene,CDR3 DNA,CDR3 protein
TRBV5-1,NA,TRBD1,TRBJ2-7,TGCGCCAGCAGCTCGGGACAGGGGGCCTACGAGCAGTACTTC,CASSSGQGAYEQYF
TRBV7-6,once,TRBD2,TRBJ2-7,TGTGCCAGCAGCCAGGGAGGGGACGAGCAGTACTTC,CASSQGGDEQYF
TRBV19,NA,TRBD2,TRBJ2-3,TGTGCCAGTAGAAGACTAGCGGGGGGCCCAGATACGCAGTATTTT,CASRRLAGGPDTQYF
TRBV27,NA,NA,TRBJ1-1,TGTGCCAGCAGTCCCTATTATGGGGTTGGGAGGATGAACACTGAAGCTTTCTTT,CASSPYYGVGRMNTEAFF
TRBV10-3,NA,TRBD1,TRBJ1-3,TGTGCCACCAAGACAACAGGGGATTCGGGAAACACCATATATTTT,CATKTTGDSGNTIYF
TRBV20-1,NA,NA,TRBJ1-1,TGCAGTGCTCTACAGGCTGAAGCTTTCTTT,CSALQAEAFF
TRBV18,NA,TRBD1,TRBJ1-1,TGTGCCAGCTCACCACAGGGGGCGGGCACTGAAGCTTTCTTT,CASSPQGAGTEAFF
TRBV27,few,TRBD2,TRBJ2-1,TGTGCCAGCAGTTTTCTGACTAGCGGGGGGTCGGTGGCCCAGCAGTTCTTC,CASSFLTSGGSVAQQFF
TRBV4-2,few,TRBD1,TRBJ1-5,TGTGCCAGCAGAAGGGACAGGGAAAGCAATCAGCCCCAGCATTTT,CASRRDRESNQPQHF
TRBV30,once,TRBD1,TRBJ1-6,TGTGCCTGGACCGGGACAGGGAATTCACCCCTCCACTTT,CAWTGTGNSPLHF
TRBV5-4,once,NA,TRBJ2-1,TGTGCCAGCAGCTTGAGCGGGCGTGCCGGCCGGGGTTACAATGAGCAGTTCTTC,CASSLSGRAGRGYNEQFF
TRBV2,NA,TRBD2,TRBJ2-3,TGTGCCAGCAGTGAAGGGACTAGAGGTTTAAATACGCAGTATTTT,CASSEGTRGLNTQYF
TRBV4-3,few,NA,TRBJ1-5,TGCGCCAGCAGCCGAAACTTCGATAGCAATCAGCCCCAGCATTTT,CASSRNFDSNQPQHF
TRBV6-1,NA,TRBD1,TRBJ1-1,TGTGCCAGCAAACGACAGGGGGAAGCTTTCTTT,CASKRQGEAFF
TRBV5-1,NA,TRBD1,TRBJ1-4,TGCGCCAGCAATACAGGGGGGGCTCGTGAAAAACTGTTTTTT,CASNTGGAREKLFF
TRBV2,NA,NA,TRBJ1-1,TGTGCCAGCAGCCGAACAGCGAACACTGAAGCTTTCTTT,CASSRTANTEAFF
TRBV30,NA,NA,TRBJ1-2,TGTGCCTGGAGTTCTTCAGACAGACCTAACTATGGCTACACCTTC,CAWSSSDRPNYGYTF
TRBV5-1,NA,NA,TRBJ1-2,TGCGCCAGCACCCTGGACAGAAACTATGGCTACACCTTC,CASTLDRNYGYTF
TRBV18,NA,NA,TRBJ2-3,TGTGCCAGCTCTCCTAGGGGTGTCACAGATACGCAGTATTTT,CASSPRGVTDTQYF
TRBV7-9,NA,NA,TRBJ2-1,TGTGCCAGCAGCCAGGACTGGGGCTCCTACAATGAGCAGTTCTTC,CASSQDWGSYNEQFF
TRBV7-2,NA,TRBD1,TRBJ1-4,TGTGCCAGCAGCCCACAGGGGCGGGGGGATGAAAAACTGTTTTTT,CASSPQGRGDEKLFF
TRBV18,NA,NA,TRBJ2-2,TGTGCCAGCTCACCTGACAGACCGAACACCGGGGAGCTGTTTTTT,CASSPDRPNTGELFF
TRBV30,NA,NA,TRBJ2-5,TGTGCCTGGAGTGTAGACTGGCGGCAACAAGAGACCCAGTACTTC,CAWSVDWRQQETQYF
TRBV4-1,NA,TRBD2,TRBJ2-7,TGCGCCAGCAGCCAAGAGTCGGGACTAGCGGGACGAGAGCAGTACTTC,CASSQESGLAGREQYF
TRBV25-1,NA,NA,TRBJ2-4,TGTGCCAGCAGTGCTTCCGGGAAAAAAAACATTCAGTACTTC,CASSASGKKNIQYF
TRBV28,NA,NA,TRBJ1-1,TGTGCCAGCAGTTTGACCGGGAGATACACTGAAGCTTTCTTT,CASSLTGRYTEAFF
TRBV7-9,once,NA,TRBJ2-3,TGTGCCAGCAGCTTCGGCGGGGGCCACCATACGCAGTATTTT,CASSFGGGHHTQYF
TRBV18,NA,NA,TRBJ2-5,TGTGCCAGCTCACCAACAGGGCGGTCAGAGACCCAGTACTTC,CASSPTGRSETQYF
TRBV19,NA,NA,TRBJ1-1,TGTGCCAGTAGCCTACAACCCTCAGGGGACACTGAAGCTTTCTTT,CASSLQPSGDTEAFF
TRBV28,NA,NA,TRBJ1-2,TGTGCCAGCAGTAAGTTGTGGGGACTATATGGCTACACCTTC,CASSKLWGLYGYTF
TRBV20-1,once,NA,TRBJ2-1,TGCAGTGCGACGACTAGCAATGAGCAGTTCTTC,CSATTSNEQFF
TRBV28,few,NA,TRBJ1-1,TGTGCCAGCAGTTATGACAGAACCAACCCATCAGGAGAAGCTTTCTTT,CASSYDRTNPSGEAFF
TRBV7-8,few,NA,TRBJ2-7,TGTGCCAGCAGCTTTCAGGGGTCCTACGAGCAGTACTTC,CASSFQGSYEQYF
TRBV15,few,NA,TRBJ2-3,TGTGCCACCAGCAGAGACTTTGGCGGCAGGGGTGATACGCAGTATTTT,CATSRDFGGRGDTQYF
TRBV7-9,NA,NA,TRBJ2-3,TGTGCCAGCAGCTTATCTTGGACAGCGGCAACAGATACGCAGTATTTT,CASSLSWTAATDTQYF
TRBV2,NA,TRBD1,TRBJ1-2,TGTGCCAGCAGTGTCGACAGGGGCTATGGCTACACCTTC,CASSVDRGYGYTF
TRBV7-3,NA,TRBD1,TRBJ1-1,TGTGCCAGCAGCTTAGTCCCCACTCGACAGGGACTTAGTGCTGAAGCTTTCTTT,CASSLVPTRQGLSAEAFF
TRBV6-1,NA,NA,TRBJ1-2,TGTGCCAGCAGTGAAAGGAGGGTTTACAGCTACACCTTC,CASSERRVYSYTF
TRBV6-4,NA,TRBD1,TRBJ1-2,TGTGCCAGCAGTGACTCTGGGGGACAGCTAAACTATGGCTACACCTTC,CASSDSGGQLNYGYTF
TRBV30,NA,TRBD2,TRBJ2-3,TGTGCCTGGTCTCCGGCGGGAGGGACAGATACGCAGTATTTT,CAWSPAGGTDTQYF
TRBV7-6,NA,NA,TRBJ1-5,TGTGCCAGCAGTCTAGCGGGGTGTAGCAATCAGCCCCAGCATTTT,CASSLAGCSNQPQHF
TRBV18,NA,NA,TRBJ2-7,TGTGCCAGCTCACCATACGGAGCCTACGAGCAGTACTTC,CASSPYGAYEQYF